The 5 T cell receptor beta chains listed next were all sequenced from one sample in a study of shared clonotypes between healthy human individuals. Assay: immunoSEQ multiplex PCR; the TCRdb copy retains only in-frame clones and omits some. The data show 1,400,000 or so clones, approximately 98.5% seen once. Sequenced sample: naive CD4+ T cells sorted from blood. As for subset: CD45RA+ positively selected. These receptors were collected from a man aged 30 to 39 in good health.

The CDR3: CASTGGDQETQYF. In DNA form, the CDR3 reads TGTGCCTCAACGGGAGGAGACCAAGAGACCCAGTACTTC. The chain employs TRBV30 and TRBJ2-5; 7 nucleotides match TRBD2. Germline V CDR1 and CDR2: GTSNPN, SVGIG (reference sequence). There are 13 residues in the CDR3. J lost 0 bases, V lost 7 bases, and 5 bases had no gene match.

V gene TRBV18 combines with J gene TRBJ1-4; D not resolved. The germline V gene encodes CDR1 KGHSH and CDR2 LQKENI. The CDR3 is made up of 16 amino acids. The V end was cut by 3 bases, the J end by 0 bases, with 11 bases between. Here the CDR3 reads CASSPLTGTTNEKLFF. In DNA, the CDR3 is TGTGCCAGCTCACCTCTGACGGGAACAACTAATGAAAAACTGTTTTTT.

The chain employs TRBV5-1 and TRBJ2-1; the match to TRBD2 covers 11 bases. This CDR3 has 15 amino acids. Germline V lookup: CDR1 SGHRS, CDR2 YFSETQ. V trimming: 0 bases; J trimming: 9 bases; junction bases outside the gene matches: 5. The CDR3 region is CASSLDLAGGGEQFF. CDR3 DNA: TGCGCCAGCAGCTTGGATCTAGCGGGAGGAGGTGAGCAGTTCTTC.

The CDR3 DNA reads as TGTGCCAGTAGTCCCCTGACAGGTCAATATCAGCCCCAGCATTTT. Translation: CASSPLTGQYQPQHF. The chain couples TRBV19 to TRBJ1-5; D possibly corresponds to TRBD1 (6 bases). Germline CDR1 is LNHDA and CDR2 is SQIVND (reference sequence). CDR3 size: 15 residues. Trimming stripped 5 bases from V and 5 bases from J, with 16 bases between.

The rearrangement links TRBV30 to TRBJ2-1; D ambiguous. CDR1 is GTSNPN and CDR2 is SVGIG in the germline V gene (reference sequence). The CDR3 has 11 residues. Trimming took off 2 bases at V and 8 bases at J, with 7 bases between the two ends. The CDR3 DNA reads TGTGCCTGGAGTCAGTACGATGAGCAGTTCTTC. The encoded protein is CAWSQYDEQFF. The variable domain in full, completed from reference TRBV30 and TRBJ2-1, reads SQTIHQWPATLVQPVGSPLSLECTVEGTSNPNLYWYRQAAGRGLQLLFYSVGIGQISSEVPQNLSASRPQDRQFILSSKKLLLSDSGFYLCAWSQYDEQFFGPGTRLTVL.